A single sample gave rise to the 17 T cell receptor beta chains below, sequenced in a study of lymphopenia after photon versus proton radiotherapy. Libraries were prepared by immunoSEQ multiplex PCR; TCRdb keeps only in-frame clonotypes and omits some of them. The sample includes 7,000 to 9,000 clones, 85% to 95% of them seen just once. Sequences were derived from peripheral blood, sampled from a patient treated with photon-based radiotherapy. Every receptor here comes from a woman aged 45-65 years with cholangiocarcinoma.

The J gene is TRBJ2-1, the V gene TRBV19; 7 bases line up with TRBD2. This CDR3 contains 16 residues. V lost 4 bases to trimming and J lost 3 bases; unmatched junction nucleotides: 9. Germline V CDR1 and CDR2: LNHDA, SQIVND (reference sequence). The CDR3 loop reads CASSKSRGVNYNEQFF. The CDR3 DNA reads TGTGCCAGTAGTAAGTCTCGGGGGGTAAACTACAATGAGCAGTTCTTC.

As to this clone: Other nucleotide sequences from this sample produce the same CDR3. The chain recombines TRBV6-1 with TRBJ1-1; D unclear. The ends were cut back, 5 bases at V and 1 base at J, with 14 bases in the middle. Germline lookup yields CDR1 MNHNS and CDR2 SASEGT. The CDR3 loop spans 15 amino acids. The CDR3 reads CASSKFVTENTEAFF. The CDR3 DNA sequence: TGTGCCAGCAGTAAGTTCGTAACGGAGAACACTGAAGCTTTCTTT.

The chain combines TRBV5-4 with TRBJ1-1, with a possible D match to TRBD1 (6 bases). In germline, CDR1 is SGHNT, CDR2 YYREEE (reference sequence). The CDR3 consists of 12 residues. Trimming stripped 3 bases from V and 4 bases from J, with 7 bases between. CDR3 in amino acids: CASSSDSTEAFF. DNA of the CDR3: TGTGCCAGCAGCTCGGACAGCACTGAAGCTTTCTTT.

The chain combines TRBV7-2 with TRBJ2-2; TRBD2 agrees at 7 bases. V shed 5 bases, J shed 9 bases, and the junction held 12 bases outside the gene matches. The CDR3 is 15 amino acids. The germline gives CDR1 SGHTA, CDR2 FQGNSA. The CDR3 loop reads CASSLRTSFTRELFF. The CDR3 coding sequence is TGTGCCAGCAGCCTGCGGACTAGTTTTACTAGGGAGCTGTTTTTT.

The J gene is TRBJ2-7, the V gene TRBV7-2; D is uncertain. V was cut by 2 bases and J by 3 bases, with 2 bases left in between. This CDR3 has 11 residues. The V gene's germline CDR1 is SGHTA and CDR2 FQGNSA. This chain's CDR3 is CASSLSYEQYF. CDR3 coding DNA: TGTGCCAGCAGCTTAAGCTACGAGCAGTACTTC.

This chain links TRBV11-3 with TRBJ2-2; D might be TRBD1 (6 bases). This CDR3 is 13 amino acids long. Germline-derived CDR1 and CDR2 are SGHNT and YENEEA. V was trimmed by 5 bases and J by 6 bases, leaving 10 bases between them. This chain's CDR3 is CASSHRDPGELFF. In DNA, the CDR3 is TGTGCCAGCAGCCACAGGGACCCCGGGGAGCTGTTTTTT.

V and J are TRBV5-4 and TRBJ2-1, with 7 positions matching TRBD1. V was clipped by 2 bases and J by 5 bases; unmatched bases: 7. From germline, CDR1 is SGHNT and CDR2 YYREEE (reference sequence). CDR3 size: 15 residues. In DNA, the CDR3 is TGTGCCAGCAGCTTTTCGCCAGGGGGACACAATGAGCAGTTCTTC. Amino acid sequence: CASSFSPGGHNEQFF. The full variable domain, with the rest looked up from reference TRBV5-4 and TRBJ2-1, is ETGVTQSPTHLIKTRGQQVTLRCSSQSGHNTVSWYQQALGQGPQFIFQYYREEENGRGNFPPRFSGLQFPNYSSELNVNALELDDSALYLCASSFSPGGHNEQFFGPGTRLTVL.

The chain combines TRBV5-4 with TRBJ2-7, with D perhaps matching TRBD1 or TRBD2 (5 bases each). V lost 0 bases and J 5 bases, leaving 12 bases between the germline ends. The CDR3 is 14 residues long. Germline-derived CDR1 and CDR2 are SGHNT and YYREEE (reference sequence). CDR3 protein: CASSLAGARNEQYF. CDR3 in DNA: TGTGCCAGCAGCTTGGCCGGGGCGAGGAACGAGCAGTACTTC. Full variable domain (rest looked up from reference TRBV5-4 and TRBJ2-7): ETGVTQSPTHLIKTRGQQVTLRCSSQSGHNTVSWYQQALGQGPQFIFQYYREEENGRGNFPPRFSGLQFPNYSSELNVNALELDDSALYLCASSLAGARNEQYFGPGTRLTVT.

The chain is built from TRBV7-6 and TRBJ2-1; maybe TRBD1 (5 bases). The CDR3 contains 13 residues. The V end lost 5 bases, the J end lost 3 bases, and 8 bases lay between the germline ends. The V gene's germline CDR1 is SGHVS and CDR2 FNYEAQ. Here the CDR3 DNA reads TGTGCCAGCAGCCTAGACAGCTACAATGAGCAGTTCTTC. Its translation: CASSLDSYNEQFF. Variable domain in full (rest from reference TRBV7-6 and TRBJ2-1): GAGVSQSPRYKVTKRGQDVALRCDPISGHVSLYWYRQALGQGPEFLTYFNYEAQQDKSGLPNDRFSAERPEGSISTLTIQRTEQRDSAMYRCASSLDSYNEQFFGPGTRLTVL.

The chain has TRBV7-2 and TRBJ2-5; D not resolved. Trimming took 5 bases from V and 7 from J, leaving 20 bases between them. The CDR3 extends over 15 amino acids. CDR1 SGHTA and CDR2 FQGNSA come from the germline V gene. The CDR3 region is CASSRPSPDVGTQYF. CDR3 in DNA: TGTGCCAGCAGCCGACCCTCACCGGATGTCGGGACCCAGTACTTC.

The chain employs TRBV7-9 and TRBJ1-3, with unresolved D. CDR1 and CDR2 from the germline V gene are SEHNR and FQNEAQ (reference sequence). The CDR3 is 14 residues long. Trimming removed 1 base at V and 4 bases at J, with 8 bases between. The CDR3: CASSLGQSGNTIYF. As DNA, the CDR3 is TGTGCCAGCAGCTTAGGTCAGAGCGGAAACACCATATATTTT.

This clone is a singleton in its sample. The chain recombines TRBV7-2 with TRBJ1-1; 11 nucleotides match TRBD1. With V trimmed by 4 bases and J by 1 base, 14 bases remained unmatched. CDR3 length: 19 residues. Germline CDR1 is SGHTA and CDR2 is FQGNSA. CDR3 in DNA: TGTGCCAGCAGCTCCAACCGACCGGGACAGGGGGGGAGGAACACTGAAGCTTTCTTT. Its translation: CASSSNRPGQGGRNTEAFF.

The chain couples TRBV19 to TRBJ2-6; unclear D gene. The CDR3 runs 13 residues. V was trimmed by 4 bases and J by 4 bases, leaving 5 bases between them. Germline CDR1 LNHDA, CDR2 SQIVND (reference sequence). The CDR3: CASSTSGANVLTF. CDR3 in DNA: TGTGCCAGTAGTACGAGCGGGGCCAACGTCCTGACTTTC.

V usage is TRBV5-1 and J usage is TRBJ2-7; TRBD1 matches 12 bases. With V trimmed by 7 bases and J by 6 bases, 17 bases remained unmatched. Germline V gene lookup returns CDR1 SGHRS and CDR2 YFSETQ. The CDR3 length is 17 residues. For the CDR3, the DNA is TGCGCCAGCTCAACGTGGGGGACAGGGGGCGCCTTTAGCGAGCAGTACTTC. Translating gives CASSTWGTGGAFSEQYF.

The V call is TRBV7-2, the J call TRBJ2-7, with TRBD2 matching over 7 bases. The CDR3 length is 13 residues. Germline CDR1 and CDR2: SGHTA and FQGNSA. Germline trimming cut 5 bases from V and 4 bases from J; bases unmatched to any gene: 5. The chain's CDR3 is CASSLGTIYEQYF. The CDR3 DNA follows: TGTGCCAGCAGCCTCGGGACTATTTACGAGCAGTACTTC.

CDR3 sequence reads: CSVVAGPMNTEAFF. The DNA for the CDR3 is TGCAGCGTTGTGGCGGGACCGATGAACACTGAAGCTTTCTTT. V gene TRBV29-1 combines with J gene TRBJ1-1; D perhaps matches TRBD1 (5 bases). Trimming left V 4 bases short and J 0 bases short, with 12 bases between. This CDR3 is built from 14 residues. The germline CDR1 and CDR2 sequences are SQVTM and ANQGSEA.

The chain uses TRBV10-3 and TRBJ2-5; no clear D gene. The germline CDR1 and CDR2 sequences are ENHRY and SYGVKD. Trimming cost V 0 bases and J 5 bases, with 13 bases left between them. The CDR3 runs to 15 residues. CDR3 bases: TGTGCCATCAGTGAGTCGTCGGAGAATTTGGAGACCCAGTACTTC. This encodes CAISESSENLETQYF.